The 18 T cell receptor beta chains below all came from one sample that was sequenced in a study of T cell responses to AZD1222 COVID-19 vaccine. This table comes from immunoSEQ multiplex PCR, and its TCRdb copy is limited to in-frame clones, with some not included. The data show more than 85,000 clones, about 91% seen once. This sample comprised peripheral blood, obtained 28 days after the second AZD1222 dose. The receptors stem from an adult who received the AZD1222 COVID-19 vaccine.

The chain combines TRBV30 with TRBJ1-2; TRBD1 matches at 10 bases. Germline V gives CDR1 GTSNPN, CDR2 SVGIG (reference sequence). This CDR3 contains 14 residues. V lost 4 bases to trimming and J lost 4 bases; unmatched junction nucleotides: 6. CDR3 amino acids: CAWTPRDRGYGYTF. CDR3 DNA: TGTGCCTGGACCCCACGGGACAGGGGCTATGGCTACACCTTC.

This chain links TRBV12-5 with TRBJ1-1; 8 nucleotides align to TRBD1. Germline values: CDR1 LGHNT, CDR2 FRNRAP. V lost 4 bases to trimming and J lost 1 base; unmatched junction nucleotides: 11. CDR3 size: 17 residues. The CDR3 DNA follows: TGTGCTAGTGGTTCCCCTCTCGGACAGGGTAAGAACACTGAAGCTTTCTTT. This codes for CASGSPLGQGKNTEAFF.

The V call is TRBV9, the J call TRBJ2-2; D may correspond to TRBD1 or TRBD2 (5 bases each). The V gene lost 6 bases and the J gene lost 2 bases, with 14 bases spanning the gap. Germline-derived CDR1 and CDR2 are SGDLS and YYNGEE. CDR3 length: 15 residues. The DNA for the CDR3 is TGTGCCAGCATCCCCTGGGGGTCTAACACCGGGGAGCTGTTTTTT. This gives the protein CASIPWGSNTGELFF. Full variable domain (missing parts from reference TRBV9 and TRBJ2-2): DSGVTQTPKHLITATGQRVTLRCSPRSGDLSVYWYQQSLDQGLQFLIQYYNGEERAKGNILERFSAQQFPDLHSELNLSSLELGDSALYFCASIPWGSNTGELFFGEGSRLTVL.

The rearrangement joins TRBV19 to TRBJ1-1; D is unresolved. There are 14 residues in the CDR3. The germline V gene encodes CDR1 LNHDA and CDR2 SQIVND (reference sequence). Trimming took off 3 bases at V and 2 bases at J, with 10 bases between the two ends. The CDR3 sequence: CASSIAGLNTEAFF. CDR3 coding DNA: TGTGCCAGTAGTATCGCGGGATTAAACACTGAAGCTTTCTTT.

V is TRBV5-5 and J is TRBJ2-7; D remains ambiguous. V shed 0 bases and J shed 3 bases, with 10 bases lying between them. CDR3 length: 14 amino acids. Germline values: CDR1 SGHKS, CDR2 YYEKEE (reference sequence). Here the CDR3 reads CASSLAAVSYEQYF. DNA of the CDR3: TGTGCCAGCAGCTTGGCCGCAGTCAGCTACGAGCAGTACTTC.

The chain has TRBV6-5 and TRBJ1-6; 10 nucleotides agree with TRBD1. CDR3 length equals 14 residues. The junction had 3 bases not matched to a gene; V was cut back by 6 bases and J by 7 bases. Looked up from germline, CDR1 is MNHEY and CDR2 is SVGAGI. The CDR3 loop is CASRTGGRNSPLHF. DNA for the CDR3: TGTGCCAGCAGGACAGGGGGCAGAAATTCACCCCTCCACTTT.

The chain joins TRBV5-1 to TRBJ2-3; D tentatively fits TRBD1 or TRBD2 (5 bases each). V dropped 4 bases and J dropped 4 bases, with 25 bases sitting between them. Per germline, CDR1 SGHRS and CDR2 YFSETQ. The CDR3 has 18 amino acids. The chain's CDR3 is CASSVTNLGEQGSDTQYF. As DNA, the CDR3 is TGCGCCAGCAGCGTGACCAACTTAGGGGAGCAAGGATCAGATACGCAGTATTTT. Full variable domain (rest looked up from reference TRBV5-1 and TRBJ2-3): KAGVTQTPRYLIKTRGQQVTLSCSPISGHRSVSWYQQTPGQGLQFLFEYFSETQRNKGNFPGRFSGRQFSNSRSEMNVSTLELGDSALYLCASSVTNLGEQGSDTQYFGPGTRLTVL.

The CDR3 DNA reads as TGTGCCACCGGACAAGGGGGTTACGAGCAGTACTTC. Its protein product is CATGQGGYEQYF. The chain has TRBV18 and TRBJ2-7; the D gene is possibly TRBD1 (6 bases). V was shortened by 10 bases and J by 4 bases, with 14 bases between the two germline ends. The CDR3 spans 12 residues. Germline lookup yields CDR1 KGHSH and CDR2 LQKENI. Drawing the rest from reference TRBV18 and TRBJ2-7, the complete variable domain is NAGVMQNPRHLVRRRGQEARLRCSPMKGHSHVYWYRQLPEEGLKFMVYLQKENIIDESGMPKERFSAEFPKEGPSILRIQQVVRGDSAAYFCATGQGGYEQYFGPGTRLTVT.

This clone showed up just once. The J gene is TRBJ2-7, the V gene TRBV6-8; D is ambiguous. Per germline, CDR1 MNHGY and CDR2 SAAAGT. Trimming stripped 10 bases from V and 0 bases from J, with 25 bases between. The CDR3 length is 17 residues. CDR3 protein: CAIHLLGESGSSYEQYF. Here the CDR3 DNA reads TGTGCCATCCACCTACTCGGCGAGAGTGGAAGCTCCTACGAGCAGTACTTC.

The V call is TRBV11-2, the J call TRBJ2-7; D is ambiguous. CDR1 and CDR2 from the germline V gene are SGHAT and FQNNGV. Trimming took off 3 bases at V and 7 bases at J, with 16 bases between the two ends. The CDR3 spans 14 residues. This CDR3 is CASSLSRLGGEQYF. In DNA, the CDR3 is TGTGCCAGCAGCTTGAGCCGTTTAGGCGGAGAGCAGTACTTC.

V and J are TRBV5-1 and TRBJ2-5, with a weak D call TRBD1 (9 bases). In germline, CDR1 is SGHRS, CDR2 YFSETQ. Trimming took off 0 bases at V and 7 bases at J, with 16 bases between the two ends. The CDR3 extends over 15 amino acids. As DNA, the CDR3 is TGCGCCAGCAGCTTGGAATTAGCGGGACAGGGGACCCAGTACTTC. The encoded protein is CASSLELAGQGTQYF.

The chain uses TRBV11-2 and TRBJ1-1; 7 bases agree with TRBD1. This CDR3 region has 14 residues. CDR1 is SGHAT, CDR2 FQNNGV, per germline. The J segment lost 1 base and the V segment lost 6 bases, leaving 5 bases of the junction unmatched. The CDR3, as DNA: TGTGCCAGCAGTCGAGACAGGGCGAACACTGAAGCTTTCTTT. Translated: CASSRDRANTEAFF.

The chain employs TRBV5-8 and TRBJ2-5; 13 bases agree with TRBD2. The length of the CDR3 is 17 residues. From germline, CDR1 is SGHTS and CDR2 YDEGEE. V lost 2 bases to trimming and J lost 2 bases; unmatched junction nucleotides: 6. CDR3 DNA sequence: TGTGCCAGCAGCTTAGGACTAGCGGGAGTTTATCAAGAGACCCAGTACTTC. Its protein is CASSLGLAGVYQETQYF.

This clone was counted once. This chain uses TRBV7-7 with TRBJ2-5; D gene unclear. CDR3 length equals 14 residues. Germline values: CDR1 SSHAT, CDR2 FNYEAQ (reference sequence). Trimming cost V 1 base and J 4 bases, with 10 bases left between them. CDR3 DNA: TGTGCCAGCAGCTTAGAGGTGGTTGGAGAGACCCAGTACTTC. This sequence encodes CASSLEVVGETQYF.

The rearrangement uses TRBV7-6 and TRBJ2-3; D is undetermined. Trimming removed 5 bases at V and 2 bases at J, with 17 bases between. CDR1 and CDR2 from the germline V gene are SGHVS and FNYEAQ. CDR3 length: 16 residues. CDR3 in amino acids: CASSRRPGSSTDTQYF. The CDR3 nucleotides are TGTGCCAGCAGCCGTCGGCCAGGTTCCTCCACAGATACGCAGTATTTT.

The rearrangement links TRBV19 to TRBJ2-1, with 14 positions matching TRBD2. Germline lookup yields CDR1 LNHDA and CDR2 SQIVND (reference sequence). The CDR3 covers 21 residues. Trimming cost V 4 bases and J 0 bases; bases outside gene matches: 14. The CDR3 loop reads CASSTSLPGLAGESSYNEQFF. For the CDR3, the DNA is TGTGCCAGTAGTACTTCCCTACCGGGACTAGCGGGAGAGAGCTCCTACAATGAGCAGTTCTTC.

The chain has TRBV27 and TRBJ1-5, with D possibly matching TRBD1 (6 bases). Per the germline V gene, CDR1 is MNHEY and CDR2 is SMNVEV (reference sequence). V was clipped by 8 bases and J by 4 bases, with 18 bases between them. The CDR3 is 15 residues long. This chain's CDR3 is CASSVTGFLNQPQHF. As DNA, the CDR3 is TGTGCCAGCTCGGTCACAGGGTTCTTAAATCAGCCCCAGCATTTT.

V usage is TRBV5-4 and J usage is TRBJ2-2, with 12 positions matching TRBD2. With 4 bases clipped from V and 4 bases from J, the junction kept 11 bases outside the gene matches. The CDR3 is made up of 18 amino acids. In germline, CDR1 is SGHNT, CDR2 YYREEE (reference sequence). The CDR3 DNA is TGTGCCAGCAGCCCTCTCCTGACTAGCGGGAGTATCACCGGGGAGCTGTTTTTT. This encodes CASSPLLTSGSITGELFF. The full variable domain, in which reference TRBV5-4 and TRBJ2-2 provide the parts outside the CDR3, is ETGVTQSPTHLIKTRGQQVTLRCSSQSGHNTVSWYQQALGQGPQFIFQYYREEENGRGNFPPRFSGLQFPNYSSELNVNALELDDSALYLCASSPLLTSGSITGELFFGEGSRLTVL.